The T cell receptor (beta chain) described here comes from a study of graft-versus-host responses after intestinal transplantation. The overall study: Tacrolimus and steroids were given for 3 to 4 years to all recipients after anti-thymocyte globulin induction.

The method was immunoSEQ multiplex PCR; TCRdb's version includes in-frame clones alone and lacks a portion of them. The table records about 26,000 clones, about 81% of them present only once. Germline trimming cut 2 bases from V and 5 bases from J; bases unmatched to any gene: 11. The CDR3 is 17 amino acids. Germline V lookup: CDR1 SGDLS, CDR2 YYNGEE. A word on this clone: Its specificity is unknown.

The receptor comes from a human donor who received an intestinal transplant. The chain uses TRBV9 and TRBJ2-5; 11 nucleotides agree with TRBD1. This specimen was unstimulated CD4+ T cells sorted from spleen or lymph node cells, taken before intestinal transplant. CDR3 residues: CASSVDSGQGVWETQYF. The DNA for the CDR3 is TGTGCCAGCAGCGTCGACTCGGGACAGGGGGTGTGGGAGACCCAGTACTTC.